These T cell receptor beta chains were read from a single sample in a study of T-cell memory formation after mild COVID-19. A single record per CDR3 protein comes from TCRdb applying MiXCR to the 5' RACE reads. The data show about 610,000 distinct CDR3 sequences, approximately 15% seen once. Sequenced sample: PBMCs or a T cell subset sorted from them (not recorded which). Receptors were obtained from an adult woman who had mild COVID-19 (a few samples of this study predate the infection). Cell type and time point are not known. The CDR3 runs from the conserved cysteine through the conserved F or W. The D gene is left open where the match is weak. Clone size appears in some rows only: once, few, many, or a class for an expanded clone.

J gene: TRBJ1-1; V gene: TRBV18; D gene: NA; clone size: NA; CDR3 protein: CASSPLISGGQAAEAFF; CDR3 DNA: TGTGCCAGCTCACCACTTATTTCGGGCGGGCAGGCAGCTGAAGCTTTCTTT
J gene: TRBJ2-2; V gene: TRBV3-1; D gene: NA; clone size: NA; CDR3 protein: CASSLSSIITGELFF; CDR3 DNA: TGTGCCAGCAGCCTCTCCTCTATAATCACCGGGGAGCTGTTTTTT
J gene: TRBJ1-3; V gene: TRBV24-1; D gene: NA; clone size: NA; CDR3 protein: CANYRMLSGNTIYF; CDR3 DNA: TGTGCCAACTACAGGATGCTCTCTGGAAACACCATATATTTT
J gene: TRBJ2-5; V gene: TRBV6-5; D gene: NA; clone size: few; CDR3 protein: CASSSYSNPTVQETQYF; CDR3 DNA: TGTGCCAGCAGTAGTTACTCGAACCCGACGGTCCAAGAGACCCAGTACTTC
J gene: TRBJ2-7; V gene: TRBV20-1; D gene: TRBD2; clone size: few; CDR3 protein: CSARPGTSGYEQYF; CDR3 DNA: TGCAGTGCTAGGCCGGGGACTAGCGGTTACGAGCAGTACTTC
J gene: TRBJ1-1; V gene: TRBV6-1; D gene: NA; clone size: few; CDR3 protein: CASAPNKEAFF; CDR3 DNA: TGTGCCAGCGCCCCGAACAAGGAAGCTTTCTTT
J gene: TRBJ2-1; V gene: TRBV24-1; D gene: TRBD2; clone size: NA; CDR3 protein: CATSDGGGGIYNEQFF; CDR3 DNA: TGTGCCACCAGTGATGGGGGGGGAGGAATCTACAATGAGCAGTTCTTC
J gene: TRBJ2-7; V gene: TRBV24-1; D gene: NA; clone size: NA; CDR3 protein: CATSTTGPYEQYF; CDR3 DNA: TGTGCCACCAGCACCACAGGGCCCTACGAGCAGTACTTC
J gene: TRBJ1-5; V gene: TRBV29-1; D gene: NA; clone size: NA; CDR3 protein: CSVYRGLGNQPQHF; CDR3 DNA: TGCAGCGTTTATAGGGGTTTGGGCAATCAGCCCCAGCATTTT
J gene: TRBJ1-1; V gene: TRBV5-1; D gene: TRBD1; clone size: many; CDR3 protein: CASSWDSNTEAFF; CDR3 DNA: TGCGCCAGCAGCTGGGACAGCAACACTGAAGCTTTCTTT
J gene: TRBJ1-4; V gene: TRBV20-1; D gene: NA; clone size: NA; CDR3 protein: CSARNATNEKLFF; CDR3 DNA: TGCAGTGCTAGGAATGCAACTAATGAAAAACTGTTTTTT
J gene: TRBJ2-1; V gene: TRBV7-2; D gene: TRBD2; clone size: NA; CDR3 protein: CASSSGLAEDVF; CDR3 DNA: TGTGCCAGCAGTTCGGGACTAGCGGAAGATGTCTTC
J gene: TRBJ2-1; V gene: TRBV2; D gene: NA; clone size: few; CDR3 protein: CASSRLLSWDEQFF; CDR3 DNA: TGTGCCAGCAGTAGGTTACTTTCATGGGATGAGCAGTTCTTC
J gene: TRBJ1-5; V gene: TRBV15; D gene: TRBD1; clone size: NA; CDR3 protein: CATSNDRVGQPQHF; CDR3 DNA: TGTGCCACCAGCAATGACAGGGTGGGCCAGCCCCAGCATTTT
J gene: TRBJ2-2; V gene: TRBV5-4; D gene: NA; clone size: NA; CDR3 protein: CASSPWWSRGVSTGELFF; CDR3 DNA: TGTGCCAGCAGCCCGTGGTGGAGTAGGGGAGTCAGCACCGGGGAGCTGTTTTTT
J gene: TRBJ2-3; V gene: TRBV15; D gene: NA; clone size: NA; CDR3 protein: CATSRAAGSTDTQYF; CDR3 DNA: TGTGCCACCAGCAGAGCGGCAGGTAGCACAGATACGCAGTATTTT
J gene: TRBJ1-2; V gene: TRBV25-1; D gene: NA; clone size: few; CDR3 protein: CASSESSSGFPYGYTF; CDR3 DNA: TGTGCCAGCAGTGAATCATCCTCAGGGTTCCCATATGGCTACACCTTC
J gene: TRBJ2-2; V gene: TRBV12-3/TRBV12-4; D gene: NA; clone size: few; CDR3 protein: CASSLAYQTGELFF; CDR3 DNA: TGTGCCAGCAGTTTAGCATACCAAACCGGGGAGCTGTTTTTT
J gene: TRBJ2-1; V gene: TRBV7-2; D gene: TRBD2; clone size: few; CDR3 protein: CASKPGLAGGKQFF; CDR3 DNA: TGTGCCAGCAAGCCGGGACTAGCGGGAGGCAAGCAGTTCTTC
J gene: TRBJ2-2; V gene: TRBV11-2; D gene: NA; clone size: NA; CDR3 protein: CASSLGAGYENTGELFF; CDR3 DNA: TGTGCCAGCAGCTTAGGGGCAGGGTATGAGAACACCGGGGAGCTGTTTTTT
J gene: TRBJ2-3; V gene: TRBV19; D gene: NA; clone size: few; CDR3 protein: CASRDSGTRSTDTQYF; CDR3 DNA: TGTGCCAGCCGAGATTCCGGGACACGTAGCACAGATACGCAGTATTTT
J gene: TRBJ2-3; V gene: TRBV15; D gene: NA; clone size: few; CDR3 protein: CATSSGGSTDTQYF; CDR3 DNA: TGTGCCACCAGCAGTGGAGGGAGCACAGATACGCAGTATTTT
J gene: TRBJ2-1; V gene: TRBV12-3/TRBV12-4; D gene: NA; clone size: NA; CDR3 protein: CASSSPSRRQFF; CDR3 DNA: TGTGCCAGCAGCTCTCCTTCCAGGAGGCAGTTCTTC
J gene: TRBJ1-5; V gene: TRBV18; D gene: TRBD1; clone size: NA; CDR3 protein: CASSPPRTGIDQPQHF; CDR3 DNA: TGTGCCAGCTCACCACCTAGGACAGGGATCGATCAGCCCCAGCATTTT
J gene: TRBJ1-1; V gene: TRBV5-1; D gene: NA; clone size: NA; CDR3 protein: CASSPLSPVGGTEAFF; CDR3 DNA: TGCGCCAGCAGCCCCCTCTCCCCCGTCGGTGGCACTGAAGCTTTCTTT
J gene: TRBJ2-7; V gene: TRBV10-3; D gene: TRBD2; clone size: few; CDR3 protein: CAISDTRTSGSYEQYF; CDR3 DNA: TGTGCCATCAGTGACACTAGAACTAGCGGCTCCTACGAGCAGTACTTC
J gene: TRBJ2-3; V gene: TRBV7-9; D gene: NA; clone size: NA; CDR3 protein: CASSSPTGPDTQYF; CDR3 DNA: TGTGCCAGCAGCTCCCCGACAGGCCCAGATACGCAGTATTTT
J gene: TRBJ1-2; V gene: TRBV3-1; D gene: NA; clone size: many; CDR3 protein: CASSQPSRVRAANYGYTF; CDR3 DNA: TGTGCCAGCAGCCAACCATCAAGAGTCAGAGCCGCTAACTATGGCTACACCTTC
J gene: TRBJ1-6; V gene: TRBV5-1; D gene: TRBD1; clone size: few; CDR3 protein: CASSQDRLTPNSPLHF; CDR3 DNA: TGCGCCAGCAGCCAGGACAGGCTCACCCCTAATTCACCCCTCCACTTT
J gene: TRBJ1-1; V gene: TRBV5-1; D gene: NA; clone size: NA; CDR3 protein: CASSLGEDVAVNTEAFF; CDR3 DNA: TGCGCCAGCAGCCTAGGGGAGGATGTGGCAGTGAACACTGAAGCTTTCTTT
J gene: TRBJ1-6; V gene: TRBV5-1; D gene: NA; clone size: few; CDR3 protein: CASSLALSSPLHF; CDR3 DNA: TGCGCCAGCAGCTTGGCTTTATCTTCACCCCTCCACTTT
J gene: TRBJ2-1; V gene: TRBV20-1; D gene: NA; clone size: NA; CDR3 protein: CSARRQESYNEQFF; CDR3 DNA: TGCAGTGCTAGGAGACAGGAGTCCTACAATGAGCAGTTCTTC
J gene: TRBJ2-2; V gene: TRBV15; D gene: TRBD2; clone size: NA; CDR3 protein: CATGLAGGIGELFF; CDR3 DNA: TGTGCCACAGGATTAGCGGGGGGCATCGGGGAGCTGTTTTTT
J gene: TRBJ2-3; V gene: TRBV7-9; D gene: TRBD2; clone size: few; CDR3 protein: CASSWRLAASTDTQYF; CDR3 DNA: TGTGCCAGCAGCTGGAGACTAGCGGCTAGCACAGATACGCAGTATTTT
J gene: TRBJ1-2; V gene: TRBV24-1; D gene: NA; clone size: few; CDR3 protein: CATSGPAGKGYGYTF; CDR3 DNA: TGTGCCACCAGTGGACCGGCCGGGAAGGGCTATGGCTACACCTTC
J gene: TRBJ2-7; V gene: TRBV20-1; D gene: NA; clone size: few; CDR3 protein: CSARLRSAYEQYF; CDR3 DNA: TGCAGTGCTAGACTGCGGTCAGCCTACGAGCAGTACTTC
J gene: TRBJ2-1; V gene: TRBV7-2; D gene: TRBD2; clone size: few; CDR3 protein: CASSTLAGGPNEQFF; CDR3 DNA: TGTGCCAGCAGCACCCTAGCGGGAGGGCCAAATGAGCAGTTCTTC
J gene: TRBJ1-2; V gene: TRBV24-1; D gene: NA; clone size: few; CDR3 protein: CATSVAGDGYTF; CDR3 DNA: TGTGCCACCAGTGTGGCAGGGGATGGCTACACCTTC
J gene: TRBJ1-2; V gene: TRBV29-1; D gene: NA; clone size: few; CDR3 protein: CSVEDRALPPGGYTF; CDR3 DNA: TGCAGCGTTGAAGATCGCGCACTCCCCCCGGGGGGCTACACCTTC
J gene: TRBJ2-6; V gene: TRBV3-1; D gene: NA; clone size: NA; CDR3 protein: CASSQVSGGGSGANVLTF; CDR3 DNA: TGTGCCAGCAGCCAAGTGTCAGGGGGAGGCTCTGGGGCCAACGTCCTGACTTTC
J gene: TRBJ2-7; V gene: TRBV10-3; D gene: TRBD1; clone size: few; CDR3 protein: CAISDSTGKEQYF; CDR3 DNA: TGTGCCATCAGTGACTCGACAGGGAAAGAGCAGTACTTC
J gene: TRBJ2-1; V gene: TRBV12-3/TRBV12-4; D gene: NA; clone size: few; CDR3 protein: CASRRTSSPYNEQFF; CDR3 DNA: TGTGCCAGCAGGCGTACTAGCTCCCCTTACAATGAGCAGTTCTTC
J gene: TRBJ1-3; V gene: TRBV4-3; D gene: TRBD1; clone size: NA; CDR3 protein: CASSRGTVSGNTIYF; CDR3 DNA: TGCGCCAGCAGCCGCGGGACAGTCTCTGGAAACACCATATATTTT
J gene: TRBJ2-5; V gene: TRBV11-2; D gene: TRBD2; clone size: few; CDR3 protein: CASSRGLAGGFKETQYF; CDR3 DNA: TGTGCCAGCAGCCGCGGACTAGCGGGGGGCTTTAAAGAGACCCAGTACTTC
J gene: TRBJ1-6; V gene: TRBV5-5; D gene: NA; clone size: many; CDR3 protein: CASHWDNSPLHF; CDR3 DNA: TGTGCCAGCCACTGGGACAATTCACCCCTCCACTTT
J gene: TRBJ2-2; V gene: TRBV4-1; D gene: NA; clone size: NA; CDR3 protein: CASGVDRTTGELFF; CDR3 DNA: TGCGCCAGCGGAGTTGACAGGACCACCGGGGAGCTGTTTTTT